What follows are 21 T cell receptor beta chains derived from one specimen sequenced in a study of blood T cell repertoires in COVID-19. Sequenced by immunoSEQ multiplex PCR; TCRdb stores in-frame clones only, minus some. The profile shows roughly 36,000 clones, more than 65% of them singletons. Sequenced: peripheral blood. These receptors all stem from a human donor in a cohort sampled during active COVID-19.

This chain uses TRBV7-9 with TRBJ2-3; 11 positions agree with TRBD2. After removal of 5 bases from V and 1 base from J, the junction contained 2 bases not matched to a gene. Per germline, CDR1 SEHNR and CDR2 FQNEAQ (reference sequence). There are 15 residues in the CDR3. CDR3 sequence (DNA): TGTGCCAGCAGCGAGACTAGCGGGGGCACAGATACGCAGTATTTT. Translated, it gives CASSETSGGTDTQYF.

The rearrangement joins TRBV6-5 to TRBJ1-1, with D tentatively TRBD1 (5 bases). Germline V lookup: CDR1 MNHEY, CDR2 SVGAGI. CDR3 size: 14 residues. V lost 6 bases to trimming and J lost 8 bases, with 19 bases between them. CDR3 coding DNA: TGTGCCAGCAGATCCCCCTCCGGACATCGGGAAGCTTTCTTT. Amino acid sequence: CASRSPSGHREAFF.

V gene TRBV29-1 combines with J gene TRBJ1-2; 10 positions agree with TRBD1. This CDR3 is built from 12 residues. Germline-derived CDR1 and CDR2 are SQVTM and ANQGSEA. V was clipped by 6 bases and J by 7 bases; unmatched bases: 5. In DNA form, the CDR3 reads TGCAGCGTGGGGACAGGGGTGCCTGGCTACACCTTC. As protein: CSVGTGVPGYTF.

The CDR3 region has the DNA TGTGCCACCAGCAGAGTAGGGACAGGGGGCCTCTATGGCTACACCTTC. It codes for CATSRVGTGGLYGYTF. J is TRBJ1-2 and V is TRBV15; 12 nucleotides agree with TRBD1. This CDR3 has 16 residues. V lost 1 base and J lost 4; bases outside the gene matches: 4. Germline CDR1 and CDR2: LNHNV and YYDKDF (reference sequence).

The chain employs TRBV11-2 and TRBJ1-2; 8 bases are shared with TRBD1. Germline CDR1 and CDR2: SGHAT and FQNNGV. This CDR3 region has 14 residues. The ends lost 2 bases at V and 5 bases at J; junction bases unmatched: 4. The CDR3 bases are TGTGCCAGCAGCTTACAGGGGGCATGGTATGGCTACACCTTC. Its translation: CASSLQGAWYGYTF.

J is TRBJ1-2 and V is TRBV9; maybe TRBD1 (5 bases). With 3 bases removed from V and 4 bases from J, the gap between germline ends came to 10 bases. Germline V gene data show CDR1 as SGDLS and CDR2 as YYNGEE. The CDR3 covers 13 residues. The CDR3 spells CASSDGGGYGYTF. The CDR3 nucleotides read TGTGCCAGCAGCGACGGGGGGGGCTATGGCTACACCTTC.

CDR3 coding DNA: TGTGCCAGCAGCCACGGACAGGGGCTTAATACTTTGATGCAGTTCTTC. This encodes CASSHGQGLNTLMQFF. J is TRBJ2-1 and V is TRBV11-2; 9 nucleotides align to TRBD1. The CDR3 loop spans 16 amino acids. Germline-derived CDR1 and CDR2 are SGHAT and FQNNGV. The ends lost 5 bases at V and 12 bases at J; junction bases unmatched: 17. The full variable domain, rest sourced from reference TRBV11-2 and TRBJ2-1, is EAGVAQSPRYKIIEKRQSVAFWCNPISGHATLYWYQQILGQGPKLLIQFQNNGVVDDSQLPKDRFSAERLKGVDSTLKIQPAKLEDSAVYLCASSHGQGLNTLMQFFGPGTRLTVL.

The V gene is TRBV10-2, the J gene TRBJ2-7; no definite D call. Trimming shortened V by 6 bases and J by 2 bases, and 11 bases separated the two germline ends. CDR3 length equals 13 residues. Looked up from germline, CDR1 is WSHSY and CDR2 is SAAADI. Written as DNA, the CDR3 is TGCGCCAGCAGCCCCCGACTGACCTACGAGCAGTACTTC. This gives the protein CASSPRLTYEQYF.

The chain uses TRBV19 and TRBJ1-4; D unclear. The CDR3 length is 14 residues. Trimming shortened V by 5 bases and J by 7 bases, and 14 bases separated the two germline ends. The V gene's germline CDR1 is LNHDA and CDR2 SQIVND (reference sequence). CDR3 sequence reads: CASSDQVGGEKLFF. CDR3 nucleotide sequence: TGTGCCAGTAGTGATCAGGTGGGAGGTGAAAAACTGTTTTTT. Drawing the rest from reference TRBV19 and TRBJ1-4, the complete variable domain is DGGITQSPKYLFRKEGQNVTLSCEQNLNHDAMYWYRQDPGQGLRLIYYSQIVNDFQKGDIAEGYSVSREKKESFPLTVTSAQKNPTAFYLCASSDQVGGEKLFFGSGTQLSVL.

The chain carries TRBV20-1 and TRBJ1-1, with 9 bases matching TRBD1. V shed 2 bases and J 13 bases; nucleotides not matched to a gene: 5. The CDR3 has 11 amino acids. Per the germline V gene, CDR1 is DFQATT and CDR2 is SNEGSKA (reference sequence). The CDR3 spells CSARRDRDVFF. The DNA for the CDR3 is TGCAGTGCTAGACGGGACAGGGACGTTTTCTTT.

The chain employs TRBV4-1 and TRBJ1-2; TRBD1 might be the D (5 bases). The CDR3 contains 14 residues. Germline loops: CDR1 MGHRA, CDR2 YSYEKL. Trimming took off 3 bases at V and 0 bases at J, with 8 bases between the two ends. The CDR3: CASSHMTANYGYTF. In DNA form, the CDR3 reads TGCGCCAGCAGCCACATGACAGCTAACTATGGCTACACCTTC.

The chain is built from TRBV7-3 and TRBJ2-3; a weak D match, TRBD1 (6 bases). Looked up from germline, CDR1 is SGHTA and CDR2 is FQGTGA. This CDR3 region has 16 residues. Trimming took off 0 bases at V and 0 bases at J, with 10 bases between the two ends. Written as DNA, the CDR3 is TGTGCCAGCAGCTTAACAGGGGGAATAAGCACAGATACGCAGTATTTT. It codes for CASSLTGGISTDTQYF.

The V call is TRBV6-5, the J call TRBJ1-5; D might be TRBD1 (6 bases). Between the trimmed V and J ends, which lost 8 bases and 7 bases, there was a span of 15 bases. The CDR3 covers 13 residues. Germline V gives CDR1 MNHEY, CDR2 SVGAGI. The CDR3 nucleotides are TGTGCCAGCCGGCTCAGGGGCGGGCAGCCCCAGCATTTT. Protein product: CASRLRGGQPQHF.

The J gene is TRBJ2-5, the V gene TRBV18, with D possibly matching TRBD1 (5 bases). The V gene lost 3 bases and the J gene lost 5 bases, with 7 bases spanning the gap. The CDR3 sequence is 12 residues long. The germline gives CDR1 KGHSH, CDR2 LQKENI. Here the CDR3 reads CASSPRGETQYF. The DNA for the CDR3 is TGTGCCAGCTCACCTAGGGGTGAGACCCAGTACTTC.

The chain joins TRBV2 to TRBJ2-1, with D maybe TRBD1 (7 bases). CDR3 length: 13 residues. Trimming took off 6 bases at V and 7 bases at J, with 13 bases between the two ends. Germline V gives CDR1 SNHLY, CDR2 FYNNEI. DNA of the CDR3: TGTGCCAGCAGATTACAGGGGAGGAATGAGCAGTTCTTC. As protein: CASRLQGRNEQFF.

V is TRBV5-1 and J is TRBJ2-7; D not resolved. V lost 2 bases and J lost 4, with 13 bases in between. CDR3 length equals 14 residues. From germline, CDR1 is SGHRS and CDR2 YFSETQ. DNA of the CDR3: TGCGCCAGCAGCTTAGGAGCTGCCGGGTACGAGCAGTACTTC. This encodes CASSLGAAGYEQYF.

The rearrangement links TRBV19 to TRBJ1-6; 8 bases are shared with TRBD1. Germline assignment: CDR1 LNHDA and CDR2 SQIVND (reference sequence). V trimming: 10 bases; J trimming: 8 bases; junction bases outside the gene matches: 7. The CDR3 contains 13 residues. The CDR3 DNA reads TGTGCCACCCACGACAGGGGAGATTCACCCCTCCACTTT. Its protein product is CATHDRGDSPLHF.

The chain joins TRBV7-9 to TRBJ2-1, with TRBD2 matching 14 bases. V gave up 5 bases and J gave up 6 bases; unmatched junction bases: 9. The CDR3 loop spans 17 amino acids. Germline V gene sequence: CDR1 SEHNR, CDR2 FQNEAQ (reference sequence). The DNA for the CDR3 is TGTGCCAGCAGCCTTTCGGGACTAGCGGGGGTTGGCAATGAGCAGTTCTTC. It codes for CASSLSGLAGVGNEQFF. The full variable domain, in which reference TRBV7-9 and TRBJ2-1 provide the parts outside the CDR3, is DTGVSQNPRHKITKRGQNVTFRCDPISEHNRLYWYRQTLGQGPEFLTYFQNEAQLEKSRLLSDRFSAERPKGSFSTLEIQRTEQGDSAMYLCASSLSGLAGVGNEQFFGPGTRLTVL.

The rearrangement joins TRBV14 to TRBJ2-1; D possibly corresponds to TRBD2 (5 bases). This CDR3 comprises 17 residues. With 4 bases removed from V and 4 bases from J, the gap between germline ends came to 20 bases. Germline V CDR1 and CDR2: SGHDN, FVKESK. In DNA form, the CDR3 reads TGTGCCAGCAGCCCAGTCCCGTGGCGACGGACTTACAATGAGCAGTTCTTC. Protein: CASSPVPWRRTYNEQFF.

This rearrangement joins TRBV7-9 to TRBJ2-3, with 7 nucleotides matching TRBD2. The CDR3 has 15 residues. V shed 0 bases and J 0 bases; nucleotides not matched to a gene: 0. From germline, CDR1 is SEHNR and CDR2 FQNEAQ (reference sequence). CDR3 sequence reads: CASSLAAGSTDTQYF. The DNA for the CDR3 is TGTGCCAGCAGCTTAGCAGCGGGAAGCACAGATACGCAGTATTTT.

The chain combines TRBV6-2 or TRBV6-3 with TRBJ1-1; no reliable D call. Trimming cost V 2 bases and J 12 bases, with 16 bases left between them. The CDR3 runs to 13 residues. From germline, CDR1 is MNHEY and CDR2 SVGEGT. The CDR3 sequence: CASSYVGYSEPFF. The CDR3 DNA follows: TGTGCCAGCAGTTACGTCGGTTACTCTGAGCCTTTCTTT.